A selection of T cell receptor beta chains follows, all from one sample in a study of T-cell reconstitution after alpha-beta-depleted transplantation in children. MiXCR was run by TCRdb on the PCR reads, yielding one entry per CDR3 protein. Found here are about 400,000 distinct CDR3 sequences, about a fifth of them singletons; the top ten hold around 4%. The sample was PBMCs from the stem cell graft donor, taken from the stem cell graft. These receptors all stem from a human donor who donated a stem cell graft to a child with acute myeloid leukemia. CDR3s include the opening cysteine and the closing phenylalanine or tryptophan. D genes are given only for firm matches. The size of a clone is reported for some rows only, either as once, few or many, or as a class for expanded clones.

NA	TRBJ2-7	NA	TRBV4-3	TGCGCCAGCAGCCAACGACTGGCAGTCGCCTACGAGCAGTACTTC	CASSQRLAVAYEQYF
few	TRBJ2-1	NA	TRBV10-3	TGTGCCATCAGCGGACTGGACTCCTACAATGAGCAGTTCTTC	CAISGLDSYNEQFF
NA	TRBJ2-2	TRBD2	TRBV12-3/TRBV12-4	TGTGCCAGCAGGCCGGGACTAGAGACCGGGGAGCTGTTTTTT	CASRPGLETGELFF
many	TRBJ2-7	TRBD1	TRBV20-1	TGCAGTGCTAGGACAGGGGGCTCCTACGAGCAGTACTTC	CSARTGGSYEQYF
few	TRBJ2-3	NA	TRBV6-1	TGTGCCAGCAGACGAGGGGGTAACACAGATACGCAGTATTTT	CASRRGGNTDTQYF
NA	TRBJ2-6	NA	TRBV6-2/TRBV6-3	TGTGCCAGCAGTCTAAGACTGGGCTCTGGGGCCAACGTCCTGACTTTC	CASSLRLGSGANVLTF
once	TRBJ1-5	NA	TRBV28	TGTGCCAGCAGTTTATCTACAGTTAATCAGCCCCAGCATTTT	CASSLSTVNQPQHF
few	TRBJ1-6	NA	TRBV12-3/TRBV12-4	TGTGCCAGCCTCCGGGGGAATTCACCCCTCCACTTT	CASLRGNSPLHF
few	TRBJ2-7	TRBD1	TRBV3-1	TGTGCCAGCAAAGGACAGGGATCGGGCGAGCAGTACTTC	CASKGQGSGEQYF
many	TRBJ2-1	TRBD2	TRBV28	TGTGCCAGCAGTTTTAGGCTAGCGGGAGGTGCCGACAATGAGCAGTTCTTC	CASSFRLAGGADNEQFF
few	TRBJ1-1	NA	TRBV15	TGTGCCACCAGCAGAGATCCGCAGGGTTTTACTGAAGCTTTCTTT	CATSRDPQGFTEAFF
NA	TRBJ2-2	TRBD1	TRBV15	TGTGCCACCAGCAGTTTCATAACAGGGGAGGGGGAGCTGTTTTTT	CATSSFITGEGELFF
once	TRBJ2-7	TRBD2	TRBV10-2	TGCGCCAGCAGTGAACGGGGGGCCTACGAGCAGTACTTC	CASSERGAYEQYF
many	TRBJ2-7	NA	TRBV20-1	TGCAGTGCTAGAGCGTTAACGGAGATCAGCTCCTACGAGCAGTACTTC	CSARALTEISSYEQYF
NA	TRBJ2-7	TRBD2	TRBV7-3	TGTGCCAGCAGCTCAACACCGGGACTAGGGAGAGAGCAGTACTTC	CASSSTPGLGREQYF
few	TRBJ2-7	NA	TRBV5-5	TGTGCCAGCAGCTTGGTAGGGGAACTCTACGAGCAGTACTTC	CASSLVGELYEQYF
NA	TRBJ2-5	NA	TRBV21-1	TGTGCCAGCAGCAAAGAATGGACTCCCGTTTTCAATACCCAAGAGACCCAGTACTTC	CASSKEWTPVFNTQETQYF
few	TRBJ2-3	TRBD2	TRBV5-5	TGTGCCAGCACCCACCCTAGCGGGGCTCAAGATACGCAGTATTTT	CASTHPSGAQDTQYF
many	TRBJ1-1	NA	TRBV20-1	TGCAGTGGACGTTTGGGGAACACTGAAGCTTTCTTT	CSGRLGNTEAFF
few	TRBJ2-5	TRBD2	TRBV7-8	TGTGCCAGCAGCTTACTAGCGGGAGGGGGTGAGACCCAGTACTTC	CASSLLAGGGETQYF
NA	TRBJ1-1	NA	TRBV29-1	TGCAGCGTTGAAGAGGGGGTTCCTGAAGCTTTCTTT	CSVEEGVPEAFF
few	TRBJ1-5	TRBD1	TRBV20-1	TGCAGTGCTAGGGGACAGAACAATCAGCCCCAGCATTTT	CSARGQNNQPQHF
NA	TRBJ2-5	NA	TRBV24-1	TGTGCCACCAGTGACCCCCGACTAGGAGAGCAAGAGACCCAGTACTTC	CATSDPRLGEQETQYF
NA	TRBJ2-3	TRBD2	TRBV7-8	TGTGCCAGCAGCTCTAGCGGGAGGAACACAGATACGCAGTATTTT	CASSSSGRNTDTQYF
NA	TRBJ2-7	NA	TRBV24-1	TGTGCCACCAGTGATTTTCGACTAACGATCGGCTGCGAGCAGTACTTC	CATSDFRLTIGCEQYF
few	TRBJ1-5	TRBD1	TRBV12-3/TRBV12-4	TGTGCCAGCAACCCTACCGGGACAGGGGATCAGCCCCAGCATTTT	CASNPTGTGDQPQHF
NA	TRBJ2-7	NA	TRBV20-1	TGCAGTGCTGTACAGGACCACTACGAGCAGTACTTC	CSAVQDHYEQYF
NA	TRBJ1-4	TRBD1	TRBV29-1	TGCAGCGTTGATTCGGGACAGGGCGATGAAAAACTGTTTTTT	CSVDSGQGDEKLFF
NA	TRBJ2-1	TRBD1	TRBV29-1	TGCAGCGTTAAGGGGAGACAGGGGGCGGGAGATGAGCAGTTCTTC	CSVKGRQGAGDEQFF
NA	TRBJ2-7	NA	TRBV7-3	TGTGCCAGCAGCTTAACTGGCGGGCCCTCCTACGAGCAGTACTTC	CASSLTGGPSYEQYF
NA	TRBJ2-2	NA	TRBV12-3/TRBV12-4	TGTGCCAGCAGCATAGCCGTCGGGGAGCTGTTTTTT	CASSIAVGELFF
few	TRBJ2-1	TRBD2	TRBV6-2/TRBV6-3	TGTGCCAGCAGTTACTCGGTTAGCGGGATTCAGAGGGATGAGCAGTTCTTC	CASSYSVSGIQRDEQFF
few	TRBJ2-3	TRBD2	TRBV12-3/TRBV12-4	TGTGCCAGCAGCACAGCCGGGGGGAGCACAGATACGCAGTATTTT	CASSTAGGSTDTQYF
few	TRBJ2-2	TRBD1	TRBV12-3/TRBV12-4	TGTGCTAACCGCAGGGGGCGACGGACCGGGGAGCTGTTTTTT	CANRRGRRTGELFF
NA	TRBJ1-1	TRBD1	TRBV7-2	TGTGCCAGCGTCCCCGGGACAGGCATGAACACTGAAGCTTTCTTT	CASVPGTGMNTEAFF
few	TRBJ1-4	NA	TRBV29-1	TGCAGCGTTGAGGGGACAGAAAAACTGTTTTTT	CSVEGTEKLFF
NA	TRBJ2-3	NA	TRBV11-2	TGTGCCAGCAGCTCACCCTGGGACTTCCAAAGCACAGATACGCAGTATTTT	CASSSPWDFQSTDTQYF
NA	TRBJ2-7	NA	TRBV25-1	TGTGCCAGCAGTGACCCTCAGGAGTCCGCCTACGAGCAGTACTTC	CASSDPQESAYEQYF
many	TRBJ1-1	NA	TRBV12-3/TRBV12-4	TGTGCCAGCAGTCCCTCCTTGAACACTGAAGCTTTCTTT	CASSPSLNTEAFF
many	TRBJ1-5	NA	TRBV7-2	TGTGCCAGCAGCCCCGGACAAACCAATCAGCCCCAGCATTTT	CASSPGQTNQPQHF
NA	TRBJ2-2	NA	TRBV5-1	TGCGCCAGCAGCCCCGGCGGCGGAGCGGGCTCGGTTAATCTGTTTTTT	CASSPGGGAGSVNLFF
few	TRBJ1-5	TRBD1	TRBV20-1	TGCTGTGCTAGAGAAGCGCTGACAGGGGCTAGCAATCAGCCCCAGCATTTT	CCAREALTGASNQPQHF
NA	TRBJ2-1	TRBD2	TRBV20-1	TGCAGTGCTAGAGATAAGGGACTAGCGACCTACAATGAGCAGTTCTTC	CSARDKGLATYNEQFF
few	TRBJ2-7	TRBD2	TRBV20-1	TGCAGTGCTAGAGATCTAGCGGGAGGGTTCGAGCAGTACTTC	CSARDLAGGFEQYF
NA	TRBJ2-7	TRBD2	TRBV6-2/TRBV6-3	TGTGCCAGCAAAAAGCGGGAAAGGTCGTACGAGCAGTACTTC	CASKKRERSYEQYF
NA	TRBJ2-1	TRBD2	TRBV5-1	TGCGCCAGCAGCTTGGATACCATAGCGGGAGGGCCATACAATGAGCAGTTCTTC	CASSLDTIAGGPYNEQFF
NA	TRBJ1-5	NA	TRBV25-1	TGTGCCAGCACCCCGGGGCTCGGACAGCCCCAGCATTTT	CASTPGLGQPQHF
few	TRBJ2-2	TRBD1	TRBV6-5	TGTGCCAGCAGTCTCGGACAGGCCCCCGGGGAGCTGTTTTTT	CASSLGQAPGELFF
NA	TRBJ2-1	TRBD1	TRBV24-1	TGTGCCACCAGTGAGAAGCACAGGGGACCCTACAATGAGCAGTTCTTC	CATSEKHRGPYNEQFF
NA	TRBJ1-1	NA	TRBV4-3	TGCGCCAGCAGCCAAGATCGCGGCGGCAGGGGGAACACTGAAGCTTTCTTT	CASSQDRGGRGNTEAFF
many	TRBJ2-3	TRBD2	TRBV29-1	TGCAGCGTTGGACTAGCGGGAGGGGTCACAGATACGCAGTATTTT	CSVGLAGGVTDTQYF